This T cell receptor beta chain is from a study of shared clonotypes between healthy human individuals. Study at large: Per donor, CD8 memory used one plate, CD8 naive used two, CD4 memory used three and CD4 naive used three.

Trimming stripped 7 bases from V and 0 bases from J, with 13 bases between. The CDR3 loop spans 14 amino acids. Germline V gives CDR1 MNHNS, CDR2 SASEGT. Study-wide points: Rarefaction showed sorted-subset sequencing was incomplete despite large depth.

As to this clone: What it binds is not known.

Replicate PCRs from sorted subsets contained roughly 190 ng DNA, which is some 32,000 T cell genomes. Produced via immunoSEQ multiplex PCR; TCRdb's table is partial and in-frame only. Seen here are about 1.5 million clones, approximately 98% observed once, and the top ten hold about 0.45%. The chain is built from TRBV6-1 and TRBJ2-7; D is uncertain. The TCR was taken from a man between 25 and 39 years old in good health. Sequencing was done on a sample of naive CD4+ T cells sorted from blood. Noted subset: CD45RA+ positively selected. The CDR3 sequence is CASTRVLPSYEQYF. The CDR3 DNA sequence: TGTGCCAGCACTCGGGTGTTACCCTCCTACGAGCAGTACTTC.